The next 10 T cell receptor beta chains were all read from a single sample in a study of shared T cell receptors in the human thymus. Sequenced by immunoSEQ multiplex PCR; TCRdb stores in-frame clones only, minus some. Seen here are some 700,000 clones, approximately 90% observed once, and the top ten hold 0.0095% to 0.012%. The sample was also linked to a second study, of human thymus T cells.

The sample taken for sequencing was thymocytes. The receptors come from a boy less than two years old with a congenital heart defect.

This chain links TRBV29-1 with TRBJ2-1; 9 positions agree with TRBD1. From germline, CDR1 is SQVTM and CDR2 ANQGSEA. Trimming cost V 3 bases and J 3 bases; bases outside gene matches: 3. The CDR3 has 14 amino acids. The CDR3 DNA is TGCAGCGTTGAGGGGGACAGGGACTACAATGAGCAGTTCTTC. As protein: CSVEGDRDYNEQFF.

This clone was found once. The chain links TRBV29-1 to TRBJ2-6; 8 bases are a match to TRBD2. The length of the CDR3 is 14 residues. The germline V gene has CDR1 SQVTM and CDR2 ANQGSEA. V lost 7 bases and J lost 0; bases outside the gene matches: 2. The CDR3, as DNA: TGCAGCGCGGGGGGGGGCTCTGGGGCCAACGTCCTGACTTTC. Translation gives CSAGGGSGANVLTF.

This clone showed up just a few times. The rearrangement uses TRBV14 and TRBJ2-7, with 8 bases identical to TRBD2. The CDR3 is made up of 13 amino acids. In germline, CDR1 is SGHDN, CDR2 FVKESK. With 4 bases clipped from V and 11 bases from J, the junction kept 10 bases outside the gene matches. The CDR3 nucleotides read TGTGCCAGCAGCCCGGGACTAGTCGTTCGGAAGTACTTC. It specifies CASSPGLVVRKYF.

The chain recombines TRBV29-1 with TRBJ1-1; 7 nucleotides match TRBD1. This CDR3 region has 11 residues. V trimming: 7 bases; J trimming: 5 bases; junction bases outside the gene matches: 4. Looked up from germline, CDR1 is SQVTM and CDR2 is ANQGSEA. In nucleotides, the CDR3 is TGCAGCGCAACAGGGGTGACTGAAGCTTTCTTT. This sequence encodes CSATGVTEAFF.

The rearrangement uses TRBV7-3 and TRBJ2-5; 8 nucleotides match TRBD2. CDR1 SGHTA and CDR2 FQGTGA come from the germline V gene. This CDR3 has 14 amino acids. With 4 bases clipped from V and 2 bases from J, the junction kept 3 bases outside the gene matches. The CDR3 DNA follows: TGTGCCAGCAGCTCCGGCGGGAGGCAAGAGACCCAGTACTTC. This sequence encodes CASSSGGRQETQYF.

V is TRBV6-1 and J is TRBJ1-1; a possible D gene is TRBD1 (6 bases). Trimming removed 8 bases at V and 4 bases at J, with 11 bases between. Germline V CDR1 and CDR2: MNHNS, SASEGT. The CDR3 runs 12 residues. CDR3 in amino acids: CASSDSSTEAFF. CDR3 sequence (DNA): TGTGCCAGCTCGGACAGCAGCACTGAAGCTTTCTTT.

V is TRBV5-1 and J is TRBJ2-3; 14 bases match TRBD2. Trimming took 4 bases from V and 1 from J; bases not matched to a gene: 5. The CDR3 runs 17 residues. Germline values: CDR1 SGHRS, CDR2 YFSETQ. The CDR3 sequence: CASSLSGLAGGTDTQYF. As DNA, the CDR3 is TGCGCCAGCAGCCTTTCGGGACTAGCGGGAGGCACAGATACGCAGTATTTT.

The rearrangement links TRBV4-3 to TRBJ2-7; D is uncertain. Germline values: CDR1 LGHNA, CDR2 YSLEER. This CDR3 is 15 amino acids long. V dropped 3 bases and J dropped 2 bases, with 14 bases sitting between them. CDR3 coding DNA: TGCGCCAGCAGCCAGGTTGTTCGCGGTGCCTACGAGCAGTACTTC. Amino acid sequence: CASSQVVRGAYEQYF.

This clone showed up just once. V gene TRBV7-9 combines with J gene TRBJ2-3; unclear D gene. Germline-derived CDR1 and CDR2 are SEHNR and FQNEAQ (reference sequence). CDR3 length: 15 amino acids. V gave up 4 bases and J gave up 0 bases, with 11 bases separating them. The CDR3 is CASSSPWASTDTQYF. Written as DNA, the CDR3 is TGTGCCAGCAGCTCCCCTTGGGCGAGCACAGATACGCAGTATTTT.

This clone was detected only once. The chain is built from TRBV28 and TRBJ2-7, with D perhaps TRBD2 (6 bases). The ends were cut back, 6 bases at V and 5 bases at J, with 14 bases in the middle. Germline lookup yields CDR1 MDHEN and CDR2 SYDVKM. The CDR3 contains 13 residues. The CDR3 sequence is CASRSAWGDEQYF. CDR3 nucleotides: TGTGCCAGCAGGTCGGCTTGGGGGGACGAGCAGTACTTC. Based on the CDR3 plus reference TRBV28 and TRBJ2-7, the full variable domain is DVKVTQSSRYLVKRTGEKVFLECVQDMDHENMFWYRQDPGLGLRLIYFSYDVKMKEKGDIPEGYSVSREKKERFSLILESASTNQTSMYLCASRSAWGDEQYFGPGTRLTVT.